These 32 T cell receptor beta chains were all obtained from the same sample, sequenced in a study of beta chain features in type 1 diabetes. Since all of the isolated RNA was reverse transcribed, expressed TCRB transcripts were what got sequenced. Method: immunoSEQ multiplex PCR; TCRdb's copy keeps in-frame clones and lacks some. The data contain more than 150,000 clones, 11% of them singletons. Sequencing was performed on central memory CD4+ T cells from blood. The receptors derive from a young man in good health.

This clone was counted ten times or more. The chain has TRBV11-2 and TRBJ2-7; perhaps TRBD1 as D (5 bases). The CDR3 length is 14 residues. V was pared by 1 base and J by 2 bases, with 9 bases between. The germline CDR1 and CDR2 sequences are SGHAT and FQNNGV. In DNA form, the CDR3 reads TGTGCCAGCAGCTTAGTGTGGGGCCCCTACGAGCAGTACTTC. It translates to CASSLVWGPYEQYF.

This clone was seen a handful of times. The chain carries TRBV7-9 and TRBJ1-1; 9 bases are a match to TRBD1. Germline lookup yields CDR1 SEHNR and CDR2 FQNEAQ (reference sequence). V was clipped by 6 bases and J by 6 bases; unmatched bases: 8. The length of the CDR3 is 14 residues. The CDR3 region has the DNA TGTGCCAGCAGAGCACAGGGGGCAGAGGCTGAAGCTTTCTTT. It encodes CASRAQGAEAEAFF.

The chain links TRBV14 to TRBJ2-5; the match to TRBD2 covers 7 bases. The length of the CDR3 is 13 residues. J was trimmed by 8 bases and V by 4 bases; bases with no gene match: 7. The germline CDR1 and CDR2 sequences are SGHDN and FVKESK. The CDR3 is CASSLFRGDTQYF. In DNA form, the CDR3 reads TGTGCCAGCAGCCTCTTCCGGGGGGACACCCAGTACTTC.

This chain links TRBV9 with TRBJ2-5; TRBD1 matches at 8 bases. CDR1 is SGDLS, CDR2 YYNGEE, per germline. The J segment lost 4 bases and the V segment lost 5 bases, leaving 7 bases of the junction unmatched. CDR3 size: 14 residues. The CDR3 DNA reads as TGTGCCAGCAGTCCCGGACAGGGAGGAGAGACCCAGTACTTC. Amino acids: CASSPGQGGETQYF. Full variable domain (outside the CDR3, taken from reference TRBV9 and TRBJ2-5): DSGVTQTPKHLITATGQRVTLRCSPRSGDLSVYWYQQSLDQGLQFLIQYYNGEERAKGNILERFSAQQFPDLHSELNLSSLELGDSALYFCASSPGQGGETQYFGPGTRLLVL.

This clone came up a few times. The CDR3 loop reads CASSAQVVGSGYTF. The CDR3 DNA follows: TGTGCCAGCAGCGCCCAGGTAGTGGGGAGCGGCTACACCTTC. The chain carries TRBV9 and TRBJ1-2; D ambiguous. The V gene lost 3 bases and the J gene lost 8 bases, with 17 bases spanning the gap. This CDR3 spans 14 amino acids. Germline lookup yields CDR1 SGDLS and CDR2 YYNGEE. Variable domain in full (rest from reference TRBV9 and TRBJ1-2): DSGVTQTPKHLITATGQRVTLRCSPRSGDLSVYWYQQSLDQGLQFLIQYYNGEERAKGNILERFSAQQFPDLHSELNLSSLELGDSALYFCASSAQVVGSGYTFGSGTRLTVV.

This sequence joins TRBV28 and TRBJ2-7, with 8 bases lining up with TRBD1. This CDR3 is built from 13 residues. Trimming took 6 bases from V and 2 from J; bases not matched to a gene: 3. Looked up from germline, CDR1 is MDHEN and CDR2 is SYDVKM. CDR3 protein: CASRSDRAYEQYF. Here the CDR3 DNA reads TGTGCCAGCAGGTCGGACAGGGCCTACGAGCAGTACTTC.

This clone appeared a single time. The J gene is TRBJ2-3, the V gene TRBV14, with D possibly being TRBD2 (6 bases). Between the trimmed V and J ends, which lost 2 bases and 0 bases, there was a span of 12 bases. The CDR3 has 16 amino acids. CDR1 is SGHDN, CDR2 FVKESK, per germline. CDR3 DNA sequence: TGTGCCAGCAGCCAAAATCTAGCGTGGAGCACAGATACGCAGTATTTT. This codes for CASSQNLAWSTDTQYF. Complete variable domain (other parts from reference TRBV14 and TRBJ2-3): EAGVTQFPSHSVIEKGQTVTLRCDPISGHDNLYWYRRVMGKEIKFLLHFVKESKQDESGMPNNRFLAERTGGTYSTLKVQPAELEDSGVYFCASSQNLAWSTDTQYFGPGTRLTVL.

The chain joins TRBV9 to TRBJ2-5, with D perhaps TRBD1 (6 bases). V lost 0 bases to trimming and J lost 4 bases, with 19 bases between them. This CDR3 is built from 17 residues. The germline gives CDR1 SGDLS, CDR2 YYNGEE. The CDR3 bases are TGTGCCAGCAGCGTAGTAATCGAACAGGGATGGGCAGAGACCCAGTACTTC. It is translated as CASSVVIEQGWAETQYF. Variable domain in full (rest from reference TRBV9 and TRBJ2-5): DSGVTQTPKHLITATGQRVTLRCSPRSGDLSVYWYQQSLDQGLQFLIQYYNGEERAKGNILERFSAQQFPDLHSELNLSSLELGDSALYFCASSVVIEQGWAETQYFGPGTRLLVL.

This clone was counted many times. The chain combines TRBV9 with TRBJ1-5; 7 positions agree with TRBD1. The CDR3 runs 14 residues. J was trimmed by 7 bases and V by 3 bases; bases with no gene match: 7. Germline loops: CDR1 SGDLS, CDR2 YYNGEE. DNA of the CDR3: TGTGCCAGCAGCGCAGGGGGTCGAGAACAGCCCCAGCATTTT. Its protein is CASSAGGREQPQHF.

Many counts were recorded for this clone. This chain joins TRBV10-3 and TRBJ1-5; tentatively, D is TRBD1 (6 bases). Germline V gene data show CDR1 as ENHRY and CDR2 as SYGVKD. Trimming pared 5 bases from V and 3 bases from J, leaving 11 bases between. There are 14 residues in the CDR3. Written as DNA, the CDR3 is TGTGCCATCAGTCCGAGGGGGGACAATCAGCCCCAGCATTTT. Its translation: CAISPRGDNQPQHF.

The table lists this clone with a few counts. CDR3 loop: CASSFTLNTEAFF. In DNA form, the CDR3 reads TGTGCCAGCAGTTTCACTTTGAACACTGAAGCTTTCTTT. J is TRBJ1-1 and V is TRBV27; D not certain. CDR1 is MNHEY, CDR2 SMNVEV, per germline (reference sequence). The CDR3 loop spans 13 amino acids. V was cut by 3 bases and J by 0 bases, with 5 bases left in between.

This clone has just a few counts. CDR3 nucleotide sequence: TGTGCCAGCAGCTTAGCCGGTAGCGGGAAGTACGAGCAGTACTTC. Translation gives CASSLAGSGKYEQYF. The chain carries TRBV7-2 and TRBJ2-7; 8 bases match TRBD2. Germline CDR1 is SGHTA and CDR2 is FQGNSA. The ends lost 0 bases at V and 4 bases at J; junction bases unmatched: 5. This CDR3 contains 15 residues.

The chain has TRBV7-2 and TRBJ2-1; D not resolved. The V end was cut by 2 bases, the J end by 8 bases, with 4 bases between. Germline V gene lookup returns CDR1 SGHTA and CDR2 FQGNSA. The CDR3 is 11 amino acids. This CDR3 is CASSLMHEQFF. The DNA for the CDR3 is TGTGCCAGCAGCTTAATGCATGAGCAGTTCTTC.

The rearrangement links TRBV29-1 to TRBJ1-2, with D possibly matching TRBD1 (6 bases). V dropped 4 bases and J dropped 2 bases, with 11 bases sitting between them. CDR1 is SQVTM, CDR2 ANQGSEA, per germline. This CDR3 spans 13 amino acids. The CDR3 DNA sequence: TGCAGCGTTGTGGGGGCGGGGAACTATGGCTACACCTTC. This codes for CSVVGAGNYGYTF.

This clone was picked up a small number of times. V gene TRBV7-6 combines with J gene TRBJ2-3; 9 bases are shared with TRBD1. CDR3 length equals 16 residues. Germline V gene lookup returns CDR1 SGHVS and CDR2 FNYEAQ. Losses at the gene ends were 2 bases for V and 3 bases for J; bases not matched to a gene: 6. CDR3 coding DNA: TGTGCCAGCAGCTTAATCTTGGGACAGGGTACAGATACGCAGTATTTT. This sequence encodes CASSLILGQGTDTQYF.

The chain has TRBV9 and TRBJ2-2; D not resolved. Trimming shortened V by 2 bases and J by 0 bases, and 11 bases separated the two germline ends. In germline, CDR1 is SGDLS, CDR2 YYNGEE. The CDR3 totals 16 residues. Here the CDR3 reads CASSVGKSTNTGELFF. In nucleotides, the CDR3 is TGTGCCAGCAGCGTGGGCAAGAGCACGAACACCGGGGAGCTGTTTTTT. Complete variable domain (other parts from reference TRBV9 and TRBJ2-2): DSGVTQTPKHLITATGQRVTLRCSPRSGDLSVYWYQQSLDQGLQFLIQYYNGEERAKGNILERFSAQQFPDLHSELNLSSLELGDSALYFCASSVGKSTNTGELFFGEGSRLTVL.

This clone came up a few times. The rearrangement joins TRBV5-4 to TRBJ2-2; 8 bases match TRBD2. The CDR3 extends over 16 amino acids. V trimming: 0 bases; J trimming: 6 bases; junction bases outside the gene matches: 7. The germline V gene encodes CDR1 SGHNT and CDR2 YYREEE (reference sequence). The CDR3 spells CASSLDGRTSPGELFF. The DNA for the CDR3 is TGTGCCAGCAGCTTGGACGGGCGGACTAGCCCCGGGGAGCTGTTTTTT.

This clone turned up a few times. The V gene is TRBV7-2, the J gene TRBJ1-5; TRBD1 might be the D (5 bases). This CDR3 has 15 residues. The ends were cut back, 0 bases at V and 4 bases at J, with 10 bases in the middle. Germline V CDR1 and CDR2: SGHTA, FQGNSA. In nucleotides, the CDR3 is TGTGCCAGCAGCTTAGCACAGGTGACAAATCAGCCCCAGCATTTT. Amino acids: CASSLAQVTNQPQHF. Full variable domain (missing parts from reference TRBV7-2 and TRBJ1-5): GAGVSQSPSNKVTEKGKDVELRCDPISGHTALYWYRQSLGQGLEFLIYFQGNSAPDKSGLPSDRFSAERTGGSVSTLTIQRTQQEDSAVYLCASSLAQVTNQPQHFGDGTRLSIL.

This sequence joins TRBV7-3 and TRBJ2-7, with D hard to call. V lost 5 bases and J 4 bases, leaving 9 bases between the germline ends. Germline V gives CDR1 SGHTA, CDR2 FQGTGA. CDR3 length: 12 amino acids. For the CDR3, the DNA is TGTGCCAGCAGCAGCAACGGGTACGAGCAGTACTTC. It encodes CASSSNGYEQYF.

The chain joins TRBV18 to TRBJ1-1; D is ambiguous. V lost 1 base to trimming and J lost 8 bases, with 14 bases between them. The CDR3 is made up of 14 amino acids. CDR1 is KGHSH and CDR2 is LQKENI in the germline V gene. Here the CDR3 reads CASSPQSQLVEAFF. In DNA, the CDR3 is TGTGCCAGCTCACCACAAAGCCAGCTTGTCGAAGCTTTCTTT.

The chain recombines TRBV5-1 with TRBJ1-4, with TRBD1 matching 8 bases. Germline V gene lookup returns CDR1 SGHRS and CDR2 YFSETQ. V lost 4 bases and J lost 10; bases outside the gene matches: 9. The CDR3 runs 14 residues. For the CDR3, the DNA is TGCGCCAGCAGCCAGGGACAGGCCGTCGGAAAACTGTTTTTT. Its translation: CASSQGQAVGKLFF. The variable domain in full, with the rest retrieved from reference TRBV5-1 and TRBJ1-4, is KAGVTQTPRYLIKTRGQQVTLSCSPISGHRSVSWYQQTPGQGLQFLFEYFSETQRNKGNFPGRFSGRQFSNSRSEMNVSTLELGDSALYLCASSQGQAVGKLFFGSGTQLSVL.

This clone is a singleton in its sample. The V and J genes are TRBV30 and TRBJ2-1; weak D call: TRBD2 (5 bases). The CDR3 spans 16 residues. Germline CDR1 and CDR2: GTSNPN and SVGIG (reference sequence). Deletions cut 1 base from V and 6 bases from J, with 19 bases between. The CDR3 loop is CAWSERGLRSVNEQFF. The CDR3 DNA sequence: TGTGCCTGGAGTGAAAGAGGGCTCAGGTCAGTCAATGAGCAGTTCTTC.

The chain carries TRBV29-1 and TRBJ1-2; D uncertain. The V end was cut by 4 bases, the J end by 14 bases, with 23 bases between. The CDR3 sequence is 13 residues long. Germline V gene sequence: CDR1 SQVTM, CDR2 ANQGSEA. The CDR3 sequence is CSVVGRGGLLETF. DNA for the CDR3: TGCAGCGTTGTAGGCCGTGGTGGACTCCTGGAGACCTTC.

This clone was picked up a small number of times. The chain links TRBV28 to TRBJ2-1; D gene uncertain. Germline V gives CDR1 MDHEN, CDR2 SYDVKM. The CDR3 has 17 amino acids. V lost 5 bases to trimming and J lost 1 base, with 18 bases between them. The CDR3 DNA reads TGTGCCAGCAGTAAATCCGTTCTTAATCCATCCTACAATGAGCAGTTCTTC. Protein product: CASSKSVLNPSYNEQFF. Together with reference TRBV28 and TRBJ2-1, the CDR3 gives the full variable domain: DVKVTQSSRYLVKRTGEKVFLECVQDMDHENMFWYRQDPGLGLRLIYFSYDVKMKEKGDIPEGYSVSREKKERFSLILESASTNQTSMYLCASSKSVLNPSYNEQFFGPGTRLTVL.

The chain has TRBV7-9 and TRBJ2-2; D possibly corresponds to TRBD1 (5 bases). V lost 8 bases to trimming and J lost 4 bases, with 17 bases between them. Per the germline V gene, CDR1 is SEHNR and CDR2 is FQNEAQ (reference sequence). The CDR3 sequence is 15 residues long. The CDR3 protein is CASPRPGPGTGELFF. In DNA, the CDR3 is TGTGCCAGCCCCCGGCCAGGGCCCGGCACCGGGGAGCTGTTTTTT.

Ten or more counts support this clone. V is TRBV13 and J is TRBJ2-5, with D perhaps matching TRBD1 (6 bases). The germline V and J ends were trimmed by 5 bases and 1 base, with 20 bases remaining between them. The germline V gene has CDR1 PRHDT and CDR2 FYEKMQ (reference sequence). CDR3 length: 17 residues. The CDR3 nucleotides read TGTGCCAGCAGCCCCCGTCGGCAGGGGACAACCCAAGAGACCCAGTACTTC. The encoded protein is CASSPRRQGTTQETQYF.

The genes are TRBV6-1 and TRBJ2-3; the D gene is possibly TRBD2 (5 bases). Germline-derived CDR1 and CDR2 are MNHNS and SASEGT. This CDR3 has 15 amino acids. V was cut by 5 bases and J by 1 base, with 13 bases left in between. This chain's CDR3 is CASSKNPRGTDTQYF. CDR3 nucleotides: TGTGCCAGCAGTAAAAATCCGCGGGGCACAGATACGCAGTATTTT.

This clone showed up many times. The rearrangement uses TRBV5-4 and TRBJ2-7, with a tentative D call TRBD1 (5 bases). With 3 bases removed from V and 7 bases from J, the gap between germline ends came to 8 bases. Looked up from germline, CDR1 is SGHNT and CDR2 is YYREEE (reference sequence). The length of the CDR3 is 11 residues. The CDR3 DNA follows: TGTGCCAGCAGCTCAGGGTGGGAGCAGTACTTC. Translation gives CASSSGWEQYF.

The gene calls are TRBV20-1 and TRBJ2-7, with D unclear. The CDR3 has 11 residues. V lost 3 bases and J 6 bases, leaving 9 bases between the germline ends. The germline CDR1 and CDR2 sequences are DFQATT and SNEGSKA (reference sequence). CDR3 coding DNA: TGCAGTGCTAGTTACAGAGCCGAGCAGTACTTC. Residues: CSASYRAEQYF.

The chain has TRBV27 and TRBJ2-5; TRBD2 matches at 8 bases. The germline V gene has CDR1 MNHEY and CDR2 SMNVEV (reference sequence). J lost 13 bases, V lost 5 bases, and 18 bases had no gene match. This CDR3 has 15 amino acids. The CDR3, as DNA: TGTGCCAGCAGTCCCCCGCGGGGGGCCGAGTCTATCTTGTACTTC. This encodes CASSPPRGAESILYF.

The CDR3 protein is CASSPTKGGYEQYF. The CDR3 DNA follows: TGTGCCAGCAGCCCTACGAAAGGGGGCTACGAGCAGTACTTC. The chain links TRBV7-2 to TRBJ2-7; tentative D call: TRBD1 (6 bases). The ends were cut back, 5 bases at V and 3 bases at J, with 14 bases in the middle. CDR1 SGHTA and CDR2 FQGNSA come from the germline V gene. The CDR3 contains 14 residues. Variable domain in full (rest from reference TRBV7-2 and TRBJ2-7): GAGVSQSPSNKVTEKGKDVELRCDPISGHTALYWYRQSLGQGLEFLIYFQGNSAPDKSGLPSDRFSAERTGGSVSTLTIQRTQQEDSAVYLCASSPTKGGYEQYFGPGTRLTVT.

J is TRBJ1-1 and V is TRBV7-8, with D hard to call. The germline V and J ends were trimmed by 5 bases and 3 bases, with 13 bases remaining between them. Germline CDR1 reads SGHVS; CDR2 reads FQNEAQ. The CDR3 is 14 residues long. The CDR3 region has the DNA TGTGCCAGCAGCCCGCGGACGAGGCACACTGAAGCTTTCTTT. This codes for CASSPRTRHTEAFF.